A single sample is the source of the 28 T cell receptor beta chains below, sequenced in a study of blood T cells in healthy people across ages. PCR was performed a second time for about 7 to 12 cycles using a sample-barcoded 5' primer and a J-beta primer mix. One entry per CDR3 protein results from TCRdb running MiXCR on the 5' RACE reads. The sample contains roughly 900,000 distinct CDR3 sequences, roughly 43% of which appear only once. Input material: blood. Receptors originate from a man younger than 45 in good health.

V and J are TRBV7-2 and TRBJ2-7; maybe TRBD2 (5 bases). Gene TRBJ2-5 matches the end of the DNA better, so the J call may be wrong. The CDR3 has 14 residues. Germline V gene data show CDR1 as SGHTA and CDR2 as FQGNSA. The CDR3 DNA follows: TGTGCCAGCAGCCAACAAACCGGGAAAGAGACCCAGTACTTC. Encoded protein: CASSQQTGKETQYF.

The chain's CDR3 is CASSFNYLDRSRSPLHF. CDR3 nucleotide sequence: TGTGCCAGCAGTTTCAATTATTTGGACAGGAGCAGGTCACCCCTCCACTTT. This chain links TRBV12-3 or TRBV12-4 with TRBJ1-6; 7 positions match TRBD1. V lost 3 bases and J lost 10; bases outside the gene matches: 15. The CDR3 spans 17 residues.

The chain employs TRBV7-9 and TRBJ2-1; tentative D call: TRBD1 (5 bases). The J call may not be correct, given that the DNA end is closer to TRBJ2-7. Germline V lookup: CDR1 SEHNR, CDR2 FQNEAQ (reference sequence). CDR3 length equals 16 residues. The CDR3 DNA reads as TGTGCCAGCAGCTCTACAGGCACTTCTTCCTACAATGAGCAGTACTTC. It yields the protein CASSSTGTSSYNEQYF.

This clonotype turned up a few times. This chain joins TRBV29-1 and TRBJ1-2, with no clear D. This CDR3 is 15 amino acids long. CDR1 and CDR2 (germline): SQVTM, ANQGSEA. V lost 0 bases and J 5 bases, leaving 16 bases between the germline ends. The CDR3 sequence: CSVEDARTPLYGYTF. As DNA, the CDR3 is TGCAGCGTTGAAGATGCACGGACGCCGCTTTATGGCTACACCTTC.

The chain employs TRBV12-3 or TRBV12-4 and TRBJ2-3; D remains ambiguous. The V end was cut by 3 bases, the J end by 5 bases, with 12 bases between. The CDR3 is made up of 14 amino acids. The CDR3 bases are TGTGCCAGCAGTTTGGAGATAGACCAAGATACGCAGTATTTT. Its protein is CASSLEIDQDTQYF.

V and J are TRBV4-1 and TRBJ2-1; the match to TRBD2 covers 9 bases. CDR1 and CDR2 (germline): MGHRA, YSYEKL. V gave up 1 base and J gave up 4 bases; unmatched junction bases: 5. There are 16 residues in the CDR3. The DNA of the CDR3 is TGCGCCAGCAGCCAAGGTAGCGGGGGCCCTTACAATGAGCAGTTCTTC. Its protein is CASSQGSGGPYNEQFF.

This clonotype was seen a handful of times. The DNA of the CDR3 is TGTGCCAGCAGCACCCGGGACACCCACTCCTACGAGCAGTACTTC. This encodes CASSTRDTHSYEQYF. This chain uses TRBV7-2 with TRBJ2-7; tentatively, D is TRBD1 (6 bases). In germline, CDR1 is SGHTA, CDR2 FQGNSA. V was clipped by 5 bases and J by 0 bases, with 14 bases between them. This CDR3 comprises 15 residues.

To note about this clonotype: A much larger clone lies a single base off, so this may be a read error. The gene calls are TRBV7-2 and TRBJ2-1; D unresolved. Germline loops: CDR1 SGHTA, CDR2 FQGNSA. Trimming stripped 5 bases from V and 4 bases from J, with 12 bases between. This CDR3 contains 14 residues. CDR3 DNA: TGTGCCAGCAGCCCAGTTTCGGGTTACAATGAGCAGTTCTTC. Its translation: CASSPVSGYNEQFF.

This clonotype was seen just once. The DNA for the CDR3 is TGCAGCGTTGAAGAAGACTGTTCCAATCAGCCCCAGCATTTT. It translates to CSVEEDCSNQPQHF. V and J are TRBV29-1 and TRBJ1-5; no clear D. Germline CDR1 and CDR2: SQVTM and ANQGSEA. There are 14 residues in the CDR3. Trimming shortened V by 0 bases and J by 3 bases, and 9 bases separated the two germline ends.

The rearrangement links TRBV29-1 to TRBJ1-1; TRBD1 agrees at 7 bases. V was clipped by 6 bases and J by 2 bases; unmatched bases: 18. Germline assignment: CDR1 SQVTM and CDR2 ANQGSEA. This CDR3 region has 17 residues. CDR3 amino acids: CSVFLLRDSRINTEAFF. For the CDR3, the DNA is TGCAGCGTCTTCTTACTCCGGGACAGTAGAATTAACACTGAAGCTTTCTTT.

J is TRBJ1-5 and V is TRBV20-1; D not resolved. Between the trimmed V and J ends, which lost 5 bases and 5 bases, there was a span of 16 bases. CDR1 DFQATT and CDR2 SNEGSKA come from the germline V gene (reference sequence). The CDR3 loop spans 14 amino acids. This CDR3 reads CSAPPGKVDQPQHF. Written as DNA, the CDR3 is TGCAGTGCTCCCCCCGGGAAGGTAGATCAGCCCCAGCATTTT.

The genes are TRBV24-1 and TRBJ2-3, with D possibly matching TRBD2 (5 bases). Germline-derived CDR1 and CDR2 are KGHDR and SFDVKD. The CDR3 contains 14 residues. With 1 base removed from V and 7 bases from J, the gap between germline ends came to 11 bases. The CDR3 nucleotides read TGTGCCACCAGTGATTTCCCTAGCCCGAATACGCAGTATTTT. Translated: CATSDFPSPNTQYF.

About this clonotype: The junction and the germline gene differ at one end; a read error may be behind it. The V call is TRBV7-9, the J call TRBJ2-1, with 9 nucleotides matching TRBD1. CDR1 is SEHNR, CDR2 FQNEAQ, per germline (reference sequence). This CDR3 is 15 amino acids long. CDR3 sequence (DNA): TGTGCCAGCAGCTTAGGACAGGGGGTGTGGAATGAGCGGTTCTTC. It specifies CASSLGQGVWNERFF.

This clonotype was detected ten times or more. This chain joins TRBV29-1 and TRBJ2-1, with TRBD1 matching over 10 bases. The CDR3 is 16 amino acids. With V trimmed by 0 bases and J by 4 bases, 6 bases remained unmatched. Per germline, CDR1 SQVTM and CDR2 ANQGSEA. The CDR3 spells CSVEDRGTGVYNEQFF. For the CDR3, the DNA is TGCAGCGTTGAAGATCGGGGGACAGGGGTTTACAATGAGCAGTTCTTC.

CDR3 DNA: TGTGCCAGCAGCCTCAACCCCCGGGGAGGCGATACGCAGTATTTT. Protein: CASSLNPRGGDTQYF. The gene calls are TRBV4-2 and TRBJ2-3; possibly TRBD2 for D (6 bases). This CDR3 region has 15 residues. The V end was cut by 4 bases, the J end by 6 bases, with 17 bases between. The germline CDR1 and CDR2 sequences are LGHNA and YNFKEQ.

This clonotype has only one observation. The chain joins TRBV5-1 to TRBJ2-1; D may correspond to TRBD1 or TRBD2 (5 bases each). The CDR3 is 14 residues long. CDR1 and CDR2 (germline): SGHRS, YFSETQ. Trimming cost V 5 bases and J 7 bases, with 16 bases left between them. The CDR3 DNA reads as TGCGCCAGCAGTCCGGGGCAGGTTTTAAATGAGCAGTTCTTC. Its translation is CASSPGQVLNEQFF.

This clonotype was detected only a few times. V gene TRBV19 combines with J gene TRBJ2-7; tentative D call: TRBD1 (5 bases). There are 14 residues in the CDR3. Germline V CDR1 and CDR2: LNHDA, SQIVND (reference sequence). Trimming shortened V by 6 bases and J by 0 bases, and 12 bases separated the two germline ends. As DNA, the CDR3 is TGTGCCAGTAGCAGGGCATTAAACTCCTACGAGCAGTACTTC. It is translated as CASSRALNSYEQYF.

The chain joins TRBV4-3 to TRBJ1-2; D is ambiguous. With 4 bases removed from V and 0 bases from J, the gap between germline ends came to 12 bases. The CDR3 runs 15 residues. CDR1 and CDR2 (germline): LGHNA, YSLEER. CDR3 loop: CASSPVNSANYGYTF. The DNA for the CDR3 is TGCGCCAGCAGCCCCGTTAATTCAGCTAACTATGGCTACACCTTC.

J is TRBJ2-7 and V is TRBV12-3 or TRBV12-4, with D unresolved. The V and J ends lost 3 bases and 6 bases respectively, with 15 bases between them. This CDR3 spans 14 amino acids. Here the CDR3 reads CASSFRTPPCEQYF. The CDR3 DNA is TGTGCCAGCAGTTTCAGGACCCCACCCTGCGAGCAGTACTTC.

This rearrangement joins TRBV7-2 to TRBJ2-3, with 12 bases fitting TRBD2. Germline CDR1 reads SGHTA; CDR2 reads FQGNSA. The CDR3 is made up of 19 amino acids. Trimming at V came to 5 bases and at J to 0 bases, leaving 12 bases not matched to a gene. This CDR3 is CASSPYRLAGGTSTDTQYF. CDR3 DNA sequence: TGTGCCAGCAGCCCGTATAGGCTAGCGGGGGGGACTAGCACAGATACGCAGTATTTT.

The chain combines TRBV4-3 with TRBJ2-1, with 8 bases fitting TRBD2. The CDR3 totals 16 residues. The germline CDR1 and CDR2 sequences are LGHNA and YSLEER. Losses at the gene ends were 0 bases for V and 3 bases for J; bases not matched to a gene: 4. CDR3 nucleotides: TGCGCCAGCAGCCAAGAGGTCGGGGGGGGCTACAATGAGCAGTTCTTC. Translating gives CASSQEVGGGYNEQFF.

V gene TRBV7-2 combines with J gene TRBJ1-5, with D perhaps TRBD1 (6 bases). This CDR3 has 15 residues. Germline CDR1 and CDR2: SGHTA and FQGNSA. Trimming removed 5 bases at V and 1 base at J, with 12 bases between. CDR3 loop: CASSVEGGSNQPQHF. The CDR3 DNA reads TGTGCCAGCAGCGTTGAAGGGGGAAGCAATCAGCCCCAGCATTTT.

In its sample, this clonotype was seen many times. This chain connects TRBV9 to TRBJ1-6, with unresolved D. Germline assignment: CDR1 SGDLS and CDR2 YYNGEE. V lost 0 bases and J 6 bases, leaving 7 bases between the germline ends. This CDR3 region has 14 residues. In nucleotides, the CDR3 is TGTGCCAGCAGCGTAGACACAGTTAATTCACCCCTCCACTTT. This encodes CASSVDTVNSPLHF.

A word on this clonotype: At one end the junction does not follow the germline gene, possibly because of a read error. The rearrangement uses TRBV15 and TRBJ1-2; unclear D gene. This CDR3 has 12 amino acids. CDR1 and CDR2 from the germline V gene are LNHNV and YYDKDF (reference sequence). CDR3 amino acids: CATSRDNYGCTF. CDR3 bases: TGTGCCACCAGCAGAGATAACTATGGCTGCACCTTC. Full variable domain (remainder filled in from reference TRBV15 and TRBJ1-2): DAMVIQNPRYQVTQFGKPVTLSCSQTLNHNVMYWYQQKSSQAPKLLFHYYDKDFNNEADTPDNFQSRRPNTSFCFLDIRSPGLGDTAMYLCATSRDNYGCTFGSGTRLTVV.

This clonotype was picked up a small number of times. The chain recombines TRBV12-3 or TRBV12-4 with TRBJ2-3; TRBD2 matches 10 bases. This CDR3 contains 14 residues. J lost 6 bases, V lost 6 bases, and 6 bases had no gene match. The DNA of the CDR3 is TGTGCCAGCAGGAGCGGGGGGGTCAGCGATACGCAGTATTTT. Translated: CASRSGGVSDTQYF.

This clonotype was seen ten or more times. In nucleotides, the CDR3 is TGTGCCAGCAGTTTACAGGAGGAAGGCTACACCTTC. It translates to CASSLQEEGYTF. The rearrangement joins TRBV13 to TRBJ1-2, with D perhaps matching TRBD1 (5 bases). Germline CDR1 reads PRHDT; CDR2 reads FYEKMQ (reference sequence). The CDR3 spans 12 residues. With 6 bases removed from V and 8 bases from J, the gap between germline ends came to 13 bases.

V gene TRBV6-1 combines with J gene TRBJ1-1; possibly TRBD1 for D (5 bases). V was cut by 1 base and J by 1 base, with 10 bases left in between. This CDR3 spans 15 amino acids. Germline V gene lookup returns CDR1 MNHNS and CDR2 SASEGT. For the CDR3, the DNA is TGTGCCAGCAGTGAAGGCCGGGGGGAGAACACTGAAGCTTTCTTT. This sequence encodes CASSEGRGENTEAFF.

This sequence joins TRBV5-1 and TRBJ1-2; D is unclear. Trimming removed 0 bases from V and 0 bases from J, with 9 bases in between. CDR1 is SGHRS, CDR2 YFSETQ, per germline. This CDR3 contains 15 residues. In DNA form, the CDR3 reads TGCGCCAGCAGCTTGGAGCCCGCATCTAACTATGGCTACACCTTC. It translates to CASSLEPASNYGYTF.